This TCR beta chain was observed in a study of blood T cell repertoires in COVID-19 (dated by TCRdb to between 2020 and 2021). With regard to the full study: Samples covering the acute and convalescent phases of COVID-19 were provided by collaborators in the United States, Italy and Spain. The material from the prospective study consisted of cDNA or gDNA derived from T cells, B-cell-depleted T cells, or PBMCs. The dataset comprised deeply sampled blood TCRbeta repertoires from subjects exposed to, actively infected with, or recovered from COVID-19. The repertoires were released in a freely available public database intended as a resource for research on the immune response to SARS-CoV-2. The samples were drawn from the first 160 participants of the ongoing ImmuneRACE study and from 950 to 1,500 subjects provided by 6 global collaborators. The sample metadata nearly always contained a de-identified subject ID, COVID-19 status, age in years and sex. Where available, HLA class I and class II types were obtained from metadata supplied by the sample provider rather than from assay-based typing.

V loses 1 base, J loses 4 bases, and the germline ends lie 12 bases apart. The germline V gene provides CDR1 KGHDR and CDR2 SFDVKD. From its cysteine to its phenylalanine, the CDR3 spans 16 amino acids. The CDR3 DNA has 48 bases and is translated from base 1. The immunoSEQ Assay, a bias-controlled multiplex PCR, was used to amplify TCRbeta CDR3 regions from genomic DNA. Under the source paper's analysis protocol: Within the assay, amplification of reference gene primers was used to estimate how many nucleated cells each sample contained. Sequence reads were collapsed and filtered to measure the absolute abundance of every unique TCRbeta CDR3 rearrangement. For each sample, productive Simpson clonality was calculated as the square root of Simpson's diversity index over productive rearrangements. The source is immuneACCESS, and TCRdb retained only in-frame sequences with V and J called. Part of the clones is not carried over; for the studies checked, unresolved V genes explain less than half of this, and the remainder is unexplained. That table furnishes V, J and clone size, whereas the DNA furnished D and trimming. The sample table holds about 320,000 clones, of which about nine tenths were seen once. Approximately 5% of the sample belongs to the ten largest clones.

On this clone: Its target antigen remains unknown. Base qualities are not recorded, but no much larger clone differs from it by a single base.

In the prospective study, participants were about 18 to 95 years old, resided in about 25 geographic areas of the United States, and were enrolled through a virtual design. Cohort assignment in the prospective study relied on participant-reported clinical history from a screening survey and a study questionnaire. ImmuneRACE Cohort 3 recovered participants were defined by two consecutive negative NP/OP PCR tests, healthcare professional clearance, or symptom resolution. In the prospective study, mobile phlebotomists collected whole blood, serum and a nasopharyngeal or oropharyngeal swab from each participant. Prospective study participants could optionally give additional blood draws and questionnaires over an approximately two-month period. Before DNA extraction, prospective study blood samples were shipped either frozen or at room temperature. Overall study outcomes, separate from this receptor: How much clinical and demographic metadata was included differed by source and by participant, and the metadata was provided uncurated.

The sequence derives from a man in his 60s who had recovered from COVID-19. The sequence is built from TRBV24-1 and TRBJ2-2, with TRBD1 as a weak D call on 5 bases. The sample taken for sequencing was PBMCs or T cells enriched from blood (not recorded which). The nucleotide sequence reads as follows: TGTGCCACCAGTGATTTAGCAGGGTTGATCACCGGGGAGCTGTTTTTT. The translation is CATSDLAGLITGELFF.